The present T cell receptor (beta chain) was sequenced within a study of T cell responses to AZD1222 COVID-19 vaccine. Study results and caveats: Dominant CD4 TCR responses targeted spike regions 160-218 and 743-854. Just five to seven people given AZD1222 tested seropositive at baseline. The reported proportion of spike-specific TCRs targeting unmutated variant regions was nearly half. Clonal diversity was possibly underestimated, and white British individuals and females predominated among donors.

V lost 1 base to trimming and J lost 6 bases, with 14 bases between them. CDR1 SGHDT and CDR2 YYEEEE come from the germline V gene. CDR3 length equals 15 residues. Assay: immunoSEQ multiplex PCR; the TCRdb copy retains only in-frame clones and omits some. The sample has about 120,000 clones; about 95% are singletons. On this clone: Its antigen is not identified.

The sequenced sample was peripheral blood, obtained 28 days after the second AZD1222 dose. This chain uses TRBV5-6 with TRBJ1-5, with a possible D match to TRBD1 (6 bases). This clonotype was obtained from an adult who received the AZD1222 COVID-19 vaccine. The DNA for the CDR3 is TGTGCCAGCAGCTTGAGTTGGCAGGGGAGTCAGCCCCAGCATTTT. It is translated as CASSLSWQGSQPQHF.